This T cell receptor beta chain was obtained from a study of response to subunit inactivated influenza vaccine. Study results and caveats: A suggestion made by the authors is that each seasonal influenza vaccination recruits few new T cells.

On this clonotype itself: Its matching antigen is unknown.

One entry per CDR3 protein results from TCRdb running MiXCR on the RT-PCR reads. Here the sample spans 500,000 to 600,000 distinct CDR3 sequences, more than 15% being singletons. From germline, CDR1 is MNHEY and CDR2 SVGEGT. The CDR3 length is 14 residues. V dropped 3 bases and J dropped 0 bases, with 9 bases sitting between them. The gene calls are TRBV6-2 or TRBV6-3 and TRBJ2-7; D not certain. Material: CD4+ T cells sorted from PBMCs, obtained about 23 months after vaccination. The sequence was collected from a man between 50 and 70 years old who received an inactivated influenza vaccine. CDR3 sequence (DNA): TGTGCCAGCAGTTATCCGGACCCCTCCTACGAGCAGTACTTC. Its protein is CASSYPDPSYEQYF.